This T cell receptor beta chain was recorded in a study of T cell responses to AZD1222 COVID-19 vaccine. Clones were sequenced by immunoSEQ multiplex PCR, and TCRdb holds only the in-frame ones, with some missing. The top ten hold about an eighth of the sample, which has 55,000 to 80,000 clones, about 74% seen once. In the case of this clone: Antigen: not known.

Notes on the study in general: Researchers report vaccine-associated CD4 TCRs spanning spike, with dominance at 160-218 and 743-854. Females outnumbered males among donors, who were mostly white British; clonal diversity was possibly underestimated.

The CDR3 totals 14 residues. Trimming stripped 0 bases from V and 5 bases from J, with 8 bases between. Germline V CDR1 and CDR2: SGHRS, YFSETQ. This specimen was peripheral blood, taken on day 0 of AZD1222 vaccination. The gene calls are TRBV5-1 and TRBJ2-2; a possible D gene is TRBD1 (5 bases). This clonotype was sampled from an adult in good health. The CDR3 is CASSLAGSTGELFF. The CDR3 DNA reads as TGCGCCAGCAGCTTGGCAGGGTCGACCGGGGAGCTGTTTTTT. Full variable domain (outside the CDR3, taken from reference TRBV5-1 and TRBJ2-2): KAGVTQTPRYLIKTRGQQVTLSCSPISGHRSVSWYQQTPGQGLQFLFEYFSETQRNKGNFPGRFSGRQFSNSRSEMNVSTLELGDSALYLCASSLAGSTGELFFGEGSRLTVL.